This T cell receptor beta chain was identified in a study of T cell responses to AZD1222 COVID-19 vaccine. Libraries were prepared by immunoSEQ multiplex PCR; TCRdb keeps only in-frame clonotypes and omits some of them. The sample table sets out over 130,000 clones. Germline CDR1 DFQATT, CDR2 SNEGSKA (reference sequence). The CDR3 totals 13 residues. Trimming removed 3 bases from V and 3 bases from J; junction bases left unmatched: 3. The receptor was derived from an adult in good health. The chain uses TRBV20-1 and TRBJ2-7; 9 bases map to TRBD1. What was sequenced was peripheral blood. The CDR3 nucleotides are TGCAGTGCTAGTCGGGACAGGGACTACGAGCAGTACTTC. It specifies CSASRDRDYEQYF.